This T cell receptor beta chain came from a study of sequential checkpoint blockade in melanoma. Study background: Both treatment sequences were followed by maintenance nivolumab.

This clone has only a few counts. Sample treatment: randomized to nivolumab then ipilimumab (arm A) or the reverse (arm B). Patients had received no earlier DNA-damaging chemotherapy. PBMC sorting kept live CD3+CD8+ cells without CD19 or CD56. The CDR3 has 16 residues. Looked up from germline, CDR1 is SGDLS and CDR2 is YYNGEE. Trimming removed 0 bases from V and 7 bases from J; junction bases left unmatched: 10. Repertoires were generated with immunoSEQ multiplex PCR, while TCRdb's copy carries only in-frame clones and drops some. This table has under 20,000 clones, approximately 73% appearing once. This receptor was taken from a human donor with melanoma. The chain has TRBV9 and TRBJ2-1, with 7 bases identical to TRBD2. This specimen consisted of CD8+ T cells sorted from blood (inferred from file names), obtained from a patient given nivolumab and ipilimumab in sequence. In DNA, the CDR3 is TGTGCCAGCAGCGTAGAGGGAGGGTATCTGGGAAATGAGCAGTTCTTC. Translating it yields CASSVEGGYLGNEQFF.